These 3 T cell receptor beta chains share one sample of origin, sequenced in a study of graft-versus-host responses after intestinal transplantation. The antigens these receptors bind are not known. Repertoires were generated with immunoSEQ multiplex PCR, while TCRdb's copy carries only in-frame clones and drops some. The data contain about 71,000 clones, about 94% of them singletons. Sequencing used unstimulated CD8+ T cells sorted from spleen or lymph node cells, obtained before intestinal transplant. The receptors stem from a human donor who received an intestinal transplant.

V gene TRBV7-2 combines with J gene TRBJ2-3; 8 bases agree with TRBD2. Losses at the gene ends were 4 bases for V and 0 bases for J; bases not matched to a gene: 3. The CDR3 totals 15 residues. CDR1 and CDR2 (germline): SGHTA, FQGNSA. DNA of the CDR3: TGTGCCAGCAGCTCACTAGCGGCCAGCACAGATACGCAGTATTTT. Protein product: CASSSLAASTDTQYF.

The chain combines TRBV7-8 with TRBJ2-7, with 8 bases fitting TRBD1. The CDR3 contains 15 residues. V shed 5 bases, J shed 0 bases, and the junction held 6 bases outside the gene matches. Germline lookup yields CDR1 SGHVS and CDR2 FQNEAQ. The CDR3, as DNA: TGTGCCAGCAGCATGACAGGGGAGAGCTCCTACGAGCAGTACTTC. Translating it yields CASSMTGESSYEQYF.

The V gene is TRBV5-1, the J gene TRBJ2-7, with a weak D call TRBD2 (6 bases). The CDR3 is made up of 16 amino acids. CDR1 and CDR2 (germline): SGHRS, YFSETQ. Trimming removed 6 bases at V and 7 bases at J, with 26 bases between. The CDR3 DNA sequence: TGCGCCAGCACCTCCGACGCTGGACTACGATCTTGGGAGCAGTACTTC. Amino acid sequence: CASTSDAGLRSWEQYF.